The 11 T cell receptor beta chains reported below all come from one sample, sequenced in a study of cytomegalovirus exposure and HLA in healthy donors. Vbeta (60) and Jbeta (13) primers were used in the PCR. Repertoires were generated with immunoSEQ multiplex PCR, while TCRdb's copy carries only in-frame clones and drops some. The sample has 130,000 to 150,000 clones, 80% seen once. The sequencing sample was made of PBMCs. Receptor source: a male donor in good health and CMV-seronegative.

The rearrangement uses TRBV6-4 and TRBJ2-2, with D uncertain. The CDR3 extends over 14 amino acids. In germline, CDR1 is MRHNA, CDR2 SNTAGT. V lost 2 bases, J lost 6 bases, and 10 bases lay in between. CDR3 region: CASSDPQTSGELFF. In DNA, the CDR3 is TGTGCCAGCAGTGACCCACAGACATCCGGGGAGCTGTTTTTT.

The rearrangement links TRBV11-2 to TRBJ2-5; D unclear. The germline CDR1 and CDR2 sequences are SGHAT and FQNNGV. Deletions cut 6 bases from V and 4 bases from J, with 12 bases between. CDR3 length: 13 residues. This CDR3 is CASSPPLRETQYF. CDR3 nucleotide sequence: TGTGCCAGCAGTCCTCCCCTCCGAGAGACCCAGTACTTC.

The chain employs TRBV5-8 and TRBJ2-7; tentatively, D is TRBD2 (5 bases). V lost 5 bases and J 0 bases, leaving 12 bases between the germline ends. This CDR3 region has 14 residues. Germline CDR1 reads SGHTS; CDR2 reads YDEGEE. The CDR3, as DNA: TGTGCCAGCAGTTATGGACTGACCTCCTACGAGCAGTACTTC. As protein: CASSYGLTSYEQYF.

J is TRBJ1-3 and V is TRBV7-9, with D unclear. This CDR3 comprises 12 residues. From germline, CDR1 is SEHNR and CDR2 FQNEAQ (reference sequence). The germline V and J ends were trimmed by 3 bases and 3 bases, with 3 bases remaining between them. In nucleotides, the CDR3 is TGTGCCAGCAGCTTCCTTGGAAACACCATATATTTT. It translates to CASSFLGNTIYF.

This clone was seen more than once but under ten times. V usage is TRBV6-5 and J usage is TRBJ1-5, with TRBD1 identical over 7 bases. The CDR3 is 15 amino acids. V lost 0 bases to trimming and J lost 7 bases; unmatched junction nucleotides: 6. The germline gives CDR1 MNHEY, CDR2 SVGAGI. This CDR3 is CASSYSQTGQQPQHF. The CDR3 DNA follows: TGTGCCAGCAGTTACTCACAGACAGGGCAGCAGCCCCAGCATTTT.

This chain connects TRBV28 to TRBJ2-7, with 12 positions matching TRBD2. CDR3 length: 15 residues. Trimming took 5 bases from V and 5 from J; bases not matched to a gene: 7. Germline lookup yields CDR1 MDHEN and CDR2 SYDVKM. CDR3 DNA sequence: TGTGCCAGCAGTCGTAGACTAGCGGGGGCCAACGAGCAGTACTTC. It translates to CASSRRLAGANEQYF.

This rearrangement joins TRBV13 to TRBJ1-2; D unresolved. V gave up 1 base and J gave up 6 bases, with 3 bases separating them. The CDR3 totals 11 residues. Per the germline V gene, CDR1 is PRHDT and CDR2 is FYEKMQ (reference sequence). The CDR3, as DNA: TGTGCCAGCAGCTTAGATAATGGCTACACCTTC. Its translation is CASSLDNGYTF.

This rearrangement joins TRBV13 to TRBJ1-1; D perhaps matches TRBD1 (6 bases). The CDR3 runs 16 residues. Germline V lookup: CDR1 PRHDT, CDR2 FYEKMQ (reference sequence). Trimming left V 4 bases short and J 7 bases short, with 22 bases between. The DNA of the CDR3 is TGTGCCAGCAGCTCGCCTTACCGGGACACAAGAAGTGAAGCTTTCTTT. This sequence encodes CASSSPYRDTRSEAFF.

V gene TRBV9 combines with J gene TRBJ2-3; the D gene is possibly TRBD2 (6 bases). V lost 3 bases and J lost 0, with 11 bases in between. The CDR3 is 15 residues long. In germline, CDR1 is SGDLS, CDR2 YYNGEE. The CDR3 nucleotides read TGTGCCAGCAGCGCCGGGACTTATAGCACAGATACGCAGTATTTT. This gives the protein CASSAGTYSTDTQYF.

The chain couples TRBV6-6 to TRBJ1-3, with 12 bases identical to TRBD1. With V trimmed by 2 bases and J by 7 bases, 0 bases remained unmatched. CDR3 size: 14 residues. CDR1 is MNHNY and CDR2 is SVGAGI in the germline V gene (reference sequence). The DNA for the CDR3 is TGTGCCAGCAGTTACGGGACAGGGGGCAACACCATATATTTT. This gives the protein CASSYGTGGNTIYF.

In its sample, this clone was seen once. The chain combines TRBV5-6 with TRBJ2-1; 7 bases are shared with TRBD1. The CDR3 runs to 16 residues. Germline values: CDR1 SGHDT, CDR2 YYEEEE. Trimming removed 4 bases from V and 2 bases from J; junction bases left unmatched: 9. CDR3 residues: CASSVTDRDPYNEQFF. CDR3 nucleotides: TGTGCCAGCAGCGTGACCGACAGGGACCCCTACAATGAGCAGTTCTTC.